This paragraph reports one T cell receptor (beta chain). Its specificity is not known. This sample is part of a study of cytomegalovirus exposure and HLA in healthy donors. Study summary: An analysis done earlier identified 90 million to 120 million unique TCR beta sequences from about 180 million T cells. Notes on the study in general: In a later analysis, HLA-associated beta chains showed higher expansion and lower generation probabilities than comparable chains.

Looked up from germline, CDR1 is MNHEY and CDR2 is SMNVEV (reference sequence). CDR3 length: 13 residues. V lost 5 bases and J lost 8, with 15 bases in between. 13 Jbeta primers and 60 Vbeta primers were used for the PCR. Some clones are missing from TCRdb's copy, which holds only in-frame ones; the method was immunoSEQ multiplex PCR. The sample yields around 140,000 clones, about three quarters seen once. Sequencing was done on a sample of PBMCs. The source is a woman under 30 in good health and CMV-seronegative. J is TRBJ1-2 and V is TRBV27; D might be TRBD1 (6 bases). The CDR3 loop is CASSSWAGEGYTF. CDR3 coding DNA: TGTGCCAGCAGTAGTTGGGCAGGGGAGGGCTACACCTTC.